Listed here are 21 T cell receptor beta chains from one sample, sequenced in a study of T cell repertoires in aging, cancer and after chemotherapy. The template was genomic DNA from peripheral blood, not RNA. Rearranged V-D-J TRB sequences were amplified with a mixed TRB-A/B primer pool. TCRdb re-called the multiplex PCR reads with MiXCR, one entry per CDR3 protein. The repertoire holds about 10,000 distinct CDR3 sequences, with roughly 40% as singletons. Sequencing was performed on blood. These TCRs come from a human donor in good health.

The J gene is TRBJ1-5, the V gene TRBV27; D unresolved. The germline gives CDR1 MNHEY, CDR2 SMNVEV (reference sequence). V dropped 0 bases and J dropped 2 bases, with 11 bases sitting between them. This CDR3 region has 16 residues. The CDR3: CASSLSWAGRNQPQHF. Written as DNA, the CDR3 is TGTGCCAGCAGTTTATCGTGGGCAGGTCGCAATCAGCCCCAGCATTTT.

V and J are TRBV7-9 and TRBJ2-3; 15 bases are shared with TRBD2. CDR1 is SEHNR and CDR2 is FQNEAQ in the germline V gene (reference sequence). Germline trimming cut 5 bases from V and 4 bases from J; bases unmatched to any gene: 13. CDR3 size: 19 residues. The CDR3 is CASSDGGTSGGMRSDTQYF. CDR3 coding DNA: TGTGCCAGCAGCGACGGCGGGACTAGCGGGGGGATGCGGTCAGATACGCAGTATTTT.

The V gene is TRBV19, the J gene TRBJ1-4; D is ambiguous. Germline assignment: CDR1 LNHDA and CDR2 SQIVND (reference sequence). V lost 3 bases and J lost 8, with 7 bases in between. This CDR3 is built from 12 residues. This chain's CDR3 is CASSIPLEKLFF. In DNA form, the CDR3 reads TGTGCCAGTAGTATCCCGTTGGAAAAACTGTTTTTT.

J is TRBJ2-3 and V is TRBV5-1; TRBD1 is a possible D gene (6 bases). CDR1 and CDR2 from the germline V gene are SGHRS and YFSETQ. Trimming left V 0 bases short and J 2 bases short, with 10 bases between. This CDR3 spans 15 amino acids. Written as DNA, the CDR3 is TGCGCCAGCAGCTTGGCCTGGGACATCACAGATACGCAGTATTTT. Translating gives CASSLAWDITDTQYF.

This clonotype has only a few counts. The chain uses TRBV15 and TRBJ1-4; D is unresolved. The V end was cut by 0 bases, the J end by 7 bases, with 3 bases between. The CDR3 extends over 12 amino acids. Germline V gene sequence: CDR1 LNHNV, CDR2 YYDKDF (reference sequence). The CDR3 here is CATSRDREKLFF. CDR3 in DNA: TGTGCCACCAGCAGAGATCGTGAAAAACTGTTTTTT.

The rearrangement uses TRBV5-6 and TRBJ1-4; 8 nucleotides match TRBD1. CDR3 length: 14 amino acids. CDR1 is SGHDT, CDR2 YYEEEE, per germline. The V and J ends lost 3 bases and 5 bases, in that order; junction bases with no gene match: 3. The CDR3 reads CASSYDRGNEKLFF. The CDR3 coding sequence is TGTGCCAGCAGCTACGACAGGGGAAATGAAAAACTGTTTTTT.

Remarks on this clonotype: No DNA is shown, since the ends of the CDR3 on it are uncertain; the CDR3 is the one TCRdb lists. The CDR3 is CASSSSGGRYEQYV. This chain connects TRBV5-4 to TRBJ2-7; no DNA check was done on the table's D call, TRBD2. Looked up from germline, CDR1 is SGHNT and CDR2 is YYREEE (reference sequence). The CDR3 is 14 residues long, counting both termini.

The chain employs TRBV27 and TRBJ2-4; the match to TRBD2 covers 7 bases. CDR3 size: 14 residues. The J segment lost 8 bases and the V segment lost 0 bases, leaving 4 bases of the junction unmatched. Germline CDR1 MNHEY, CDR2 SMNVEV (reference sequence). The CDR3 reads CASSLSRLADIQYF. In nucleotides, the CDR3 is TGTGCCAGCAGTTTATCCCGACTAGCCGACATTCAGTACTTC.

There are a few counts of this clonotype. The gene calls are TRBV5-4 and TRBJ1-2, with D unclear. V lost 4 bases and J lost 8, with 18 bases in between. This CDR3 contains 14 residues. Germline values: CDR1 SGHNT, CDR2 YYREEE (reference sequence). CDR3 nucleotides: TGTGCCAGCAGCGACCGACCCGACTTCAAGGGCTACACCTTC. Amino acids: CASSDRPDFKGYTF.

This clonotype was observed a few times. This chain uses TRBV4-1 with TRBJ2-3, with TRBD1 identical over 7 bases. The CDR3 consists of 17 residues. Germline CDR1 reads MGHRA; CDR2 reads YSYEKL. The J segment lost 5 bases and the V segment lost 1 base, leaving 12 bases of the junction unmatched. The CDR3 is CASSQGVPGQWGDTQYF. The CDR3 DNA reads as TGCGCCAGCAGCCAAGGCGTTCCGGGACAGTGGGGAGATACGCAGTATTTT.

The gene calls are TRBV5-1 and TRBJ1-2; TRBD1 matches 10 bases. CDR3 size: 15 residues. Germline V gene lookup returns CDR1 SGHRS and CDR2 YFSETQ. The V gene end was trimmed by 4 bases and the J gene end by 6 bases; junction bases not matched to a gene: 9. The CDR3 nucleotides read TGCGCCAGCAGCGCCACCGGGACAGGGGTGAATGGCTACACCTTC. It yields the protein CASSATGTGVNGYTF. Supplemented by reference TRBV5-1 and TRBJ1-2, the full variable domain reads KAGVTQTPRYLIKTRGQQVTLSCSPISGHRSVSWYQQTPGQGLQFLFEYFSETQRNKGNFPGRFSGRQFSNSRSEMNVSTLELGDSALYLCASSATGTGVNGYTFGSGTRLTVV.

There are a few counts of this clonotype. This sequence joins TRBV6-1 and TRBJ2-7; D unresolved. V lost 3 bases and J 3 bases, leaving 6 bases between the germline ends. This CDR3 is built from 12 residues. Germline V gene data show CDR1 as MNHNS and CDR2 as SASEGT. As DNA, the CDR3 is TGTGCCAGCAGTGACAGCCTCTACGAGCAGTACTTC. Its protein is CASSDSLYEQYF.

This clonotype was counted between two and nine times. V is TRBV6-1 and J is TRBJ2-7; TRBD1 is a possible D gene (6 bases). The V end lost 6 bases, the J end lost 3 bases, and 12 bases lay between the germline ends. The CDR3 loop spans 13 amino acids. Per the germline V gene, CDR1 is MNHNS and CDR2 is SASEGT. In DNA, the CDR3 is TGTGCCAGCAGCAGAGGACAGCGCTACGAGCAGTACTTC. It specifies CASSRGQRYEQYF.

The chain has TRBV5-6 and TRBJ2-7, with D perhaps assigned TRBD1 or TRBD2 (5 bases each). Trimming removed 1 base at V and 3 bases at J, with 11 bases between. The germline V gene has CDR1 SGHDT and CDR2 YYEEEE. The CDR3 is 14 residues long. The CDR3 region is CASSLSGTLYEQYF. The CDR3, as DNA: TGTGCCAGCAGCTTGAGTGGGACCCTCTACGAGCAGTACTTC.

The rearrangement links TRBV18 to TRBJ1-2, with 9 bases fitting TRBD1. From germline, CDR1 is KGHSH and CDR2 LQKENI. This CDR3 has 16 amino acids. Germline trimming cut 3 bases from V and 8 bases from J; bases unmatched to any gene: 13. CDR3 region: CASSPIMGQGQQGYTF. CDR3 bases: TGTGCCAGCTCACCGATCATGGGACAGGGCCAACAGGGCTACACCTTC.

The chain carries TRBV28 and TRBJ1-6; no clear D gene. Germline CDR1 and CDR2: MDHEN and SYDVKM. V was cut by 6 bases and J by 5 bases, with 14 bases left in between. This CDR3 is built from 15 residues. The CDR3 DNA reads as TGTGCCAGCAGCCCGGCGGAAGGCAATAATTCACCCCTCCACTTT. This sequence encodes CASSPAEGNNSPLHF.

The chain combines TRBV20-1 with TRBJ1-4; D is unresolved. Germline assignment: CDR1 DFQATT and CDR2 SNEGSKA (reference sequence). V gave up 5 bases and J gave up 6 bases, with 13 bases separating them. This CDR3 region has 13 residues. The CDR3: CSAESRSDEKLFF. For the CDR3, the DNA is TGCAGTGCTGAGTCTCGAAGTGATGAAAAACTGTTTTTT.

This clonotype was seen only a few times. The chain uses TRBV6-5 and TRBJ1-2; 7 nucleotides align to TRBD1. Per germline, CDR1 MNHEY and CDR2 SVGAGI. The V segment lost 8 bases and the J segment 4 bases; nucleotides outside the gene matches: 10. The CDR3 spans 14 residues. CDR3 protein: CASGGGTVGYGYTF. Written as DNA, the CDR3 is TGTGCCAGCGGCGGGGGGACAGTCGGCTATGGCTACACCTTC.

In its sample, this clonotype was seen once. The V and J genes are TRBV4-1 and TRBJ1-1, with D uncertain. CDR3 length equals 13 residues. Germline-derived CDR1 and CDR2 are MGHRA and YSYEKL. V dropped 1 base and J dropped 3 bases, with 6 bases sitting between them. The CDR3: CASSQVVDTEAFF. CDR3 DNA: TGCGCCAGCAGCCAAGTTGTGGACACTGAAGCTTTCTTT.

The chain recombines TRBV19 with TRBJ2-5; D is uncertain. Between the trimmed V and J ends, which lost 3 bases and 5 bases, there was a span of 16 bases. CDR1 and CDR2 from the germline V gene are LNHDA and SQIVND (reference sequence). CDR3 length equals 15 residues. The CDR3 spells CASSIGGWARETQYF. The CDR3 nucleotides read TGTGCCAGTAGTATCGGCGGTTGGGCTAGGGAGACCCAGTACTTC.

The chain recombines TRBV6-5 with TRBJ2-7, with a tentative D call TRBD1 (6 bases). This CDR3 region has 17 residues. V was cut by 7 bases and J by 5 bases, with 27 bases left in between. CDR1 and CDR2 from the germline V gene are MNHEY and SVGAGI. CDR3 sequence reads: CASTPFWTASLRHEQYF. The CDR3 DNA reads as TGTGCCAGCACCCCGTTCTGGACAGCCAGCCTACGCCACGAGCAGTACTTC.